The 8 T cell receptor beta chains presented below share a single source sample, sequenced in a study of neurological immune-mediated disorders. Each CDR3 protein is one row after TCRdb ran MiXCR on the 5' RACE reads. This table has approximately 46,000 distinct CDR3 sequences, approximately 11% appearing once. Time point in this sample: longitudinal time-point 1 (baseline). Material for sequencing was PBMCs. Source of these receptors: a woman in her thirties or forties in good health.

This clonotype was detected ten times or more. Here the CDR3 DNA reads TGTGCCAGCAGCTTGGCCTACGGGACAGGTAATCGCAATCAGCCCCAGCATTTT. Encoded protein: CASSLAYGTGNRNQPQHF. V is TRBV5-5 and J is TRBJ1-5; 8 bases map to TRBD1. Trimming took 0 bases from V and 2 from J; bases not matched to a gene: 10. The CDR3 runs to 18 residues. Germline V lookup: CDR1 SGHKS, CDR2 YYEKEE (reference sequence).

This chain connects TRBV4-3 to TRBJ2-7; D is ambiguous. The CDR3 extends over 14 amino acids. V was trimmed by 0 bases and J by 6 bases, leaving 12 bases between them. Germline V CDR1 and CDR2: LGHNA, YSLEER. The CDR3 sequence is CASSQDWGWPEQYF. The DNA for the CDR3 is TGCGCCAGCAGCCAAGATTGGGGTTGGCCCGAGCAGTACTTC.

This clonotype has a count of ten or more. The chain employs TRBV29-1 and TRBJ1-2; D may be TRBD1 (5 bases). V was clipped by 4 bases and J by 3 bases, with 15 bases between them. The length of the CDR3 is 14 residues. Germline V gene data show CDR1 as SQVTM and CDR2 as ANQGSEA. CDR3 nucleotides: TGCAGCGTTGCCGGGACCCTCGATTACTATGGCTACACCTTC. Protein product: CSVAGTLDYYGYTF.

This clonotype was observed at least ten times. V is TRBV20-1 and J is TRBJ2-1; D uncertain. CDR3 length equals 14 residues. V was pared by 6 bases and J by 0 bases, with 12 bases between. Germline V lookup: CDR1 DFQATT, CDR2 SNEGSKA (reference sequence). For the CDR3, the DNA is TGCAGTGCCGGCGGAAAGAGCTCCTACAATGAGCAGTTCTTC. As protein: CSAGGKSSYNEQFF.

This clonotype was found many times. The J gene is TRBJ1-2, the V gene TRBV7-9; D not certain. The length of the CDR3 is 13 residues. Germline CDR1 reads SEHNR; CDR2 reads FQNEAQ (reference sequence). V was cut by 4 bases and J by 6 bases, with 12 bases left in between. CDR3 nucleotides: TGTGCCAGCAGCTCCGCAGGTCCCCATGGCTACACCTTC. This encodes CASSSAGPHGYTF.

This clonotype appeared many times. V and J are TRBV5-1 and TRBJ1-1; no firm D call. The CDR3 is made up of 13 amino acids. Germline lookup yields CDR1 SGHRS and CDR2 YFSETQ. Between the trimmed V and J ends, which lost 0 bases and 11 bases, there was a span of 14 bases. CDR3 region: CASSLGAEDWAFF. The CDR3 bases are TGCGCCAGCAGCTTGGGGGCAGAGGATTGGGCTTTCTTT. Supplemented by reference TRBV5-1 and TRBJ1-1, the full variable domain reads KAGVTQTPRYLIKTRGQQVTLSCSPISGHRSVSWYQQTPGQGLQFLFEYFSETQRNKGNFPGRFSGRQFSNSRSEMNVSTLELGDSALYLCASSLGAEDWAFFGQGTRLTVV.

Many counts were recorded for this clonotype. The V and J genes are TRBV21-1 and TRBJ2-7; the D segment call TRBD1 is taken from the table without a DNA check. TRBV21-1 is a documented pseudogene. CDR3 length: 15 residues. The CDR3 DNA reads TGTGCCAGCAGGAAACCCCCCCCCGGGGCCCACGAGCAGTACTTC. Translating gives CASRKPPPGAHEQYF.

This clonotype was observed at least ten times. The rearrangement uses TRBV7-2 and TRBJ2-7; D remains ambiguous. The V gene lost 1 base and the J gene lost 5 bases, with 3 bases spanning the gap. The CDR3 consists of 11 residues. From germline, CDR1 is SGHTA and CDR2 FQGNSA. The CDR3 loop is CASSLVHEQYF. In nucleotides, the CDR3 is TGTGCCAGCAGCTTAGTCCACGAGCAGTACTTC.